This T cell receptor beta chain was observed in a study of human T cells and chemical hapten exposure. V trimming: 4 bases; J trimming: 5 bases; junction bases outside the gene matches: 4. Looked up from germline, CDR1 is LGHNA and CDR2 is YNFKEQ. This CDR3 has 14 residues. TCRdb reanalysed the 5' RACE reads using MiXCR and keeps one entry per CDR3 protein. The sample has 110,000 or so distinct CDR3 sequences; approximately 20% are singletons. It was from unfractionated whole blood that total RNA was extracted. The clonotype was recovered from a human donor in good health. The chain joins TRBV4-2 to TRBJ2-3; 9 bases map to TRBD2. In DNA, the CDR3 is TGTGCCAGCAGCCTTAGCGGGAGTGTAGATACGCAGTATTTT. Amino acid sequence: CASSLSGSVDTQYF.